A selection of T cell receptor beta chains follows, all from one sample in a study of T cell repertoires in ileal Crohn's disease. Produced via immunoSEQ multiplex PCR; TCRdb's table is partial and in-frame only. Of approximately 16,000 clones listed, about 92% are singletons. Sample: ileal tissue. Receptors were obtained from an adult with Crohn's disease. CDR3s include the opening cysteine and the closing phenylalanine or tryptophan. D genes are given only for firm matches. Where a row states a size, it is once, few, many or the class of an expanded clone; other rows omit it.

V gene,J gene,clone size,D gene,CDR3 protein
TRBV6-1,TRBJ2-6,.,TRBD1,CASSGRTGGVSGANVLTF
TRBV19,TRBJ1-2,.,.,CASSRGREGYTF
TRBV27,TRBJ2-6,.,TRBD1,CASSSYVLGQGALGANVLTF
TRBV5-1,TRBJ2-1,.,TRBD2,CASSLGAAGDEQFF
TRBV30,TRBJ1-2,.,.,CAWSVRNYGYTF
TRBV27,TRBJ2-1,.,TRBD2,CASSVLPGTSGSYNEQFF
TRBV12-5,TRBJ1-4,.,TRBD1,CASGLARQGTEKLFF
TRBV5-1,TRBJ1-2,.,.,CASSLNRDYGYTF
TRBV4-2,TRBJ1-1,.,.,CASSPSYTNTEAFF
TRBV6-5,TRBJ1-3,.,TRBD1,CASSNTGARNTIYF
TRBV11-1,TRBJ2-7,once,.,CASSNRFGEYEQYF
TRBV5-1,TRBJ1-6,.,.,CASSSDGQNSPLHF
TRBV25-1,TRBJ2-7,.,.,CASSDYYEQYF
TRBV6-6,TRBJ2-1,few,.,CASSRNRGGEQFF
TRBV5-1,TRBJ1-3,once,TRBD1,CASSSLEGASGNTIYF
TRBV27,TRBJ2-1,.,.,CASSFGPPYNEQFF
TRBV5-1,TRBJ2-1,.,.,CASSFSGQSSYNEQFF
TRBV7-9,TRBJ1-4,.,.,CASSPLFVGFGEKLFF
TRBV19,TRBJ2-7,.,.,CASSILPGQSPSYEQYF
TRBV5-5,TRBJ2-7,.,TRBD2,CASSLALLAGGNEQYF
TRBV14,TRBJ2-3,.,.,CASSQQRITDTQYF
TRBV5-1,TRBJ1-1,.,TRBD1,CASSATGGTETEAFF
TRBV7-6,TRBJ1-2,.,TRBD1,CASSLGTGAFYGYTF
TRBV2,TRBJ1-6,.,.,CASSTGYGSPLHF
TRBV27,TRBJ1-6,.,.,CASRDYVGSPLHF
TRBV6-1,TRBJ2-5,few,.,CASSEENRGGLGTQYF
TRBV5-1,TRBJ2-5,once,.,CASSLDVGSGGETQYF
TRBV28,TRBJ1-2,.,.,CASRTGTVDGGYTF
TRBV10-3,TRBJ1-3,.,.,CAITAGGVSGNTIYF
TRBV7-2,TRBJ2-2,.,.,CASSPRQGGTGELFF
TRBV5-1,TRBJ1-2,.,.,CASRHPSGAETNYDYTF
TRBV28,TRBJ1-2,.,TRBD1,CASSLGGTASNYGYTF
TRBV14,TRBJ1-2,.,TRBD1,CASSSLADRGHGYGYTF
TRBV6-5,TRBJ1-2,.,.,CASSYGGVGYGYTF
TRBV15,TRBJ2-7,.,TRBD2,CATSREFSGTYEQYF
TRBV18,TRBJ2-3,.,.,CASSPPAQGTDTQYF
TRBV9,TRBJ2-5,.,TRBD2,CASSALAGGLAETQYF
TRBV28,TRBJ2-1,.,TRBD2,CASSLSGTSGSNEQFF
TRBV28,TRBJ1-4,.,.,CASRESLNEKLFF
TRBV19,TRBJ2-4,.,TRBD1,CASRQGATVAKNIQYF
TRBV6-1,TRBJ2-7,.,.,CASRGRAAEQYF
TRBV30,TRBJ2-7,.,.,CAWSGIYEQYF
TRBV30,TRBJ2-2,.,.,CAYQGVGITGELFF
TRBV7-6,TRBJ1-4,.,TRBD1,CASSSRTGVTNEKLFF
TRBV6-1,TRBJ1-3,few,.,CASSTPESSGNTIYF
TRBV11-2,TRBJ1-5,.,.,CASSLGGAVQPQHF
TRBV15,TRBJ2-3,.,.,CATSRGQGTDTQYF
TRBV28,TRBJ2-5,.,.,CASSLYSAGQETQYF
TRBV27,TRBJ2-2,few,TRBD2,CASSSQKGLAGGLAGELFF
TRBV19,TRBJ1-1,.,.,CATGRGVNTEAFF
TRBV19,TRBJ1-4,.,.,CASSIVGTVNEKLFF
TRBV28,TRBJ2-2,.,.,CASSSHPGSRGAGELFF
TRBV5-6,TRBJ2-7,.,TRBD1,CASSFGTGFYEQYF
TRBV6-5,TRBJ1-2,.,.,CASALNYGYTF
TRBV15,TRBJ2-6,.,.,CATSPVRFGSGANVLTF
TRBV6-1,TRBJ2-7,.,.,CATLRGGSTYEQYF
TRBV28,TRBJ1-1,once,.,CASSAWVGKNTEAFF
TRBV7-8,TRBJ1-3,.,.,CASSLEVHTSGNTIYF